The rows below give T cell receptor beta chains drawn from one sample of a study of T cells after yellow fever vaccination. TCRdb passed the 5' RACE reads through MiXCR, listing each CDR3 protein once. The repertoire has 150,000 to 200,000 distinct CDR3 sequences, approximately 6.2% of them found once; the top ten carry less than 3.5%. The starting material was CD4+ T cells sorted from PBMCs, obtained on the day of the first yellow fever vaccination. Every receptor here comes from a man aged 18 to 29 who received the YFV17D yellow fever vaccine. Each CDR3 is given without its conserved first and last residue.

j_call v_call cdr3_aa
TRBJ2-7 TRBV7-9 ASSLVSGRSYEQY
TRBJ1-4 TRBV5-1 ASSPRGDEKLF
TRBJ1-2 TRBV10-3 AISESTRGLLDGYT
TRBJ1-1 TRBV29-1 SVSKGDGEAF
TRBJ2-7 TRBV6-6 ASSNRDRGEQY
TRBJ1-3 TRBV12-3/TRBV12-4 ASNSLTVTGNTIY
TRBJ1-2 TRBV29-1 SVERTGDGYT
TRBJ1-1 TRBV5-1 ASSLASGTEQEAF
TRBJ2-3 TRBV6-6 ASSYWGDTQY
TRBJ2-1 TRBV4-1 ASSQLTGDNEQF
TRBJ2-7 TRBV20-1 SAYTGGYEQY
TRBJ1-1 TRBV12-3/TRBV12-4 ASSSRDRVEAF
TRBJ1-4 TRBV5-4 ASSLRNEKLF
TRBJ2-6 TRBV11-1 AARKVWGLRSSGANVLT
TRBJ1-4 TRBV7-2 ASSVQITEKLF
TRBJ2-5 TRBV12-3/TRBV12-4 ASSSEDRGETQY
TRBJ1-2 TRBV20-1 SARVRRAIGYT
TRBJ2-1 TRBV12-3/TRBV12-4 ASSSNTGGTYNEQF
TRBJ2-7 TRBV5-6 ASSLVGGGYEQY
TRBJ1-1 TRBV7-2 ASSPQPNTEAF
TRBJ2-7 TRBV20-1 SARDDRSIRGEQY
TRBJ2-1 TRBV4-2 ASSQDPQRSHNEQF
TRBJ2-5 TRBV7-9 ASSPILG
TRBJ2-2 TRBV9 ASSVTGTPGELF
TRBJ2-1 TRBV19 ASSIGAGGPSANEQF
TRBJ2-3 TRBV5-4 ASSLGRGGITDTQY
TRBJ1-1 TRBV29-1 SVEKGTRGKKAF
TRBJ2-2 TRBV11-3 ASSARLAGTGELF
TRBJ1-1 TRBV15 ATSRGPFLAKADEAF
TRBJ2-7 TRBV7-9 ASSLAGQGTSEQY
TRBJ1-2 TRBV5-1 ASSLEDGRSYGYT
TRBJ2-1 TRBV28 ASLSGGVGNNEQF
TRBJ1-2 TRBV4-3 ASSQEDTLGGGYT
TRBJ2-3 TRBV6-4 ASPTPSGTDTQY
TRBJ2-1 TRBV2 ASSVGQGGGDEQF
TRBJ2-5 TRBV20-1 SASPWDRDQETQY
TRBJ1-6 TRBV11-2 ASSWMTGRQKVSSYNSPLH
TRBJ2-7 TRBV10-1 ASSESGYYEQY
TRBJ1-1 TRBV10-1 ASSETGGAEAF
TRBJ1-4 TRBV5-1 ASSSQGGLEKLF
TRBJ1-6 TRBV6-1 ASSTLGDSPLH
TRBJ2-1 TRBV19 ASEGRARYNEQF
TRBJ2-6 TRBV5-8 ASSFWGGANVLT
TRBJ2-3 TRBV24-1 ATSDPGQGDTDTQY
TRBJ1-1 TRBV12-3/TRBV12-4 ASRKTGGEAF
TRBJ2-2 TRBV23-1 ASSTRAGELF
TRBJ2-1 TRBV15 ATTGGSYNEQF
TRBJ1-4 TRBV7-2 ASRPSTVNEKLF
TRBJ1-5 TRBV12-3/TRBV12-4 ASSPFSGDQPQH
TRBJ1-1 TRBV20-1 SASRQYTEAF
TRBJ2-1 TRBV7-2 ASSFRTSGANEQF
TRBJ2-1 TRBV2 ASSPGTSRYNEQF
TRBJ2-3 TRBV3-1 ASSQDYLGGYTQY